This passage covers 8 T cell receptor beta chains from one sample sequenced in a study of neoadjuvant anti-PD-1 for oral cavity cancer. Measured with immunoSEQ multiplex PCR; TCRdb has only the in-frame clones, and not every one. The data contain around 14,000 clones, 55% to 75% of them singletons. The sequencing here drew on PBMCs, taken before nivolumab (anti-PD-1) treatment. Every receptor here comes from a person aged 35-79 years with oral cavity squamous cell carcinoma.

The chain carries TRBV28 and TRBJ2-7, with D tentatively TRBD2 (5 bases). V lost 4 bases and J lost 0, with 16 bases in between. The germline CDR1 and CDR2 sequences are MDHEN and SYDVKM. The CDR3 spans 16 residues. The CDR3 DNA sequence: TGTGCCAGCAGTTCCAATGGACTGACCTTCTCCTACGAGCAGTACTTC. Its protein product is CASSSNGLTFSYEQYF.

This chain uses TRBV12-5 with TRBJ1-1, with D possibly matching TRBD1 (6 bases). The ends were cut back, 2 bases at V and 1 base at J, with 17 bases in the middle. CDR1 is LGHNT and CDR2 is FRNRAP in the germline V gene. The CDR3 loop spans 17 amino acids. In DNA, the CDR3 is TGTGCTAGTGGTTTGCTAATATCCCGGGACACGAACACTGAAGCTTTCTTT. Protein: CASGLLISRDTNTEAFF. Supplemented by reference TRBV12-5 and TRBJ1-1, the full variable domain reads DARVTQTPRHKVTEMGQEVTMRCQPILGHNTVFWYRQTMMQGLELLAYFRNRAPLDDSGMPKDRFSAEMPDATLATLKIQPSEPRDSAVYFCASGLLISRDTNTEAFFGQGTRLTVV.

The genes are TRBV19 and TRBJ1-1, with D unresolved. CDR1 is LNHDA and CDR2 is SQIVND in the germline V gene (reference sequence). V was clipped by 6 bases and J by 5 bases, with 16 bases between them. The CDR3 runs to 14 residues. The CDR3 reads CASSQASRRTEAFF. CDR3 DNA: TGTGCCAGTAGCCAAGCCAGCAGGAGGACTGAAGCTTTCTTT.

Notes on this clone: Its ends do not fully match the called genes, so a read error is possible. CDR3 DNA: TGTGCCAGCAGTAAAGCTCTATACGAGCAGTACTTC. This gives the protein CASSKALYEQYF. The chain combines TRBV6-1 with TRBJ2-7; D ambiguous. Per the germline V gene, CDR1 is MNHNS and CDR2 is SASEGT. The CDR3 covers 12 residues.

V gene TRBV5-8 combines with J gene TRBJ2-1; D perhaps matches TRBD2 (6 bases). The CDR3 has 16 amino acids. CDR1 is SGHTS, CDR2 YDEGEE, per germline. The V end was cut by 1 base, the J end by 0 bases, with 11 bases between. For the CDR3, the DNA is TGTGCCAGCAGCTTGTTTAGCGGCAGCTCCTACAATGAGCAGTTCTTC. Translated, it gives CASSLFSGSSYNEQFF.

V is TRBV4-2 and J is TRBJ2-2; 9 bases are shared with TRBD1. CDR1 is LGHNA and CDR2 is YNFKEQ in the germline V gene. The CDR3 runs 16 residues. V lost 0 bases and J lost 4; bases outside the gene matches: 3. The CDR3, as DNA: TGTGCCAGCAGCCAAGAGAACAGGGGGCCCACCGGGGAGCTGTTTTTT. This sequence encodes CASSQENRGPTGELFF.

The rearrangement joins TRBV6-6 to TRBJ2-3; no reliable D call. The germline V gene encodes CDR1 MNHNY and CDR2 SVGAGI (reference sequence). V was clipped by 5 bases and J by 4 bases, with 10 bases between them. The CDR3 is 13 amino acids. The CDR3 is CASSTWSPDTQYF. The CDR3 region has the DNA TGTGCCAGCAGTACTTGGAGCCCAGATACGCAGTATTTT.

The CDR3 DNA sequence: TGTGCCTGCGGGTCCACCACAGATACGCAGTATTTT. Its translation is CACGSTTDTQYF. The chain has TRBV30 and TRBJ2-3; D gene unclear. The CDR3 length is 12 residues. V lost 6 bases to trimming and J lost 2 bases, with 9 bases between them. Per germline, CDR1 GTSNPN and CDR2 SVGIG (reference sequence).